This note documents a single T cell receptor (beta chain) sequence. This record comes from a study of memory CD4+ T cells and cytomegalovirus serostatus. Overall study: Donors were healthy Belgian adults, 9 or 10 CMV seropositive and some 24 seronegative.

Single viable CD3+CD4+CD8-CD45RO+ cells were sorted as the memory CD4+ T cells. In the original processing: After removing out-of-frame reads, 2.3 million or so distinct TCRbeta sequences remained. This table comes from immunoSEQ multiplex PCR, and its TCRdb copy is limited to in-frame clones, with some not included. The D gene and trimming were derived from the DNA, and the V and J assignments and clone size from that table. The sample lists about 82,000 clones, over 80% occurring once. The V segment lost 5 bases and the J segment 5 bases; nucleotides outside the gene matches: 9. Germline-derived CDR1 and CDR2 are SEHNR and FQNEAQ (reference sequence). CDR3 length: 14 amino acids.

The sample comprised memory CD4+ T cells from blood. This TCR came from an adult in good health and CMV-seronegative. The rearrangement joins TRBV7-9 to TRBJ2-7; the match to TRBD2 covers 7 bases. The CDR3 loop reads CASSAGTMKNEQYF. The CDR3, as DNA: TGTGCCAGCAGCGCAGGGACTATGAAGAACGAGCAGTACTTC.